This T cell receptor beta chain was recorded in a study of T-cell reconstitution after alpha-beta-depleted transplantation in children. There are 15 residues in the CDR3. Trimming shortened V by 0 bases and J by 1 base, and 9 bases separated the two germline ends. CDR1 is SEHNR, CDR2 FQNEAQ, per germline (reference sequence). Unique molecular identifiers tagged the TCRbeta library. TCRdb re-derived calls from the PCR reads in MiXCR, one entry per CDR3 protein. Of 600,000 to 700,000 distinct CDR3 sequences in the sample, about 15% were seen once. The gene calls are TRBV7-9 and TRBJ2-5; D is ambiguous. The sequence derives from a human donor who donated a stem cell graft to a child with acute myeloid leukemia. Here the sequenced sample was PBMCs from the stem cell graft donor, taken from the stem cell graft. CDR3 sequence reads: CASSLAMTIQETQYF. DNA of the CDR3: TGTGCCAGCAGCTTAGCTATGACAATCCAAGAGACCCAGTACTTC.